This TCR beta chain originates from a study of T cells after posttransplantation cyclophosphamide (dated by TCRdb to 2016 to 2018). For the study in its entirety: T cell repertoire reconstitution was tracked by TRB sequencing after myeloablative bone marrow transplantation in which posttransplantation cyclophosphamide was used as GVHD prophylaxis. Samples from around 40 PTCy-treated patients and 15 to 20 related bone marrow donors of those patients were subjected to antigen receptor sequencing. Blood from all 35 or so PTCy patients who had 1-year posttransplant specimens underwent TRB sequencing. TRB sequencing was also done on up to about 3 additional blood samples from 2 to 5.2 years after transplant in 3 patients, and on pretransplant blood from 4 patients. Because TRA and TRB clonality were tightly correlated in 9 or 10 samples, subsequent TCR analyses were focused on TRB only. Public TRB sequences were checked against a database of over 3,000 sequences associated with responses to pathogens, tumor antigens, self-antigens and alloantigens. Overall study results and their limits: The TRB repertoires of T cells infiltrating skin or the GI tract showed only limited overlap with the TRB repertoires found in blood. Across more than 35 patients, recipient CMV seropositivity and CMV reactivation were highly associated with TRB clonality; PTCy diversity was similar to CNI/methotrexate controls. Donor-recipient similarity was low at 1-2 months but increased during the first year, and donor CD8+ memory clones often dominated later blood repertoires.

Genomic DNA was the input for TRB sequencing, which was run either with the immunoSEQ assay at survey resolution or with the hsTCRB kit. In the authors' own workflow: The immunoSEQ software handled the initial read processing, while the LymphoSeq R package was used for the repertoire analyses. Clonality was computed as 1 minus normalized Shannon entropy, and a Gini coefficient was also calculated for each TRB dataset. Phenotypes of unsorted samples were inferred by mapping TRB sequences from sorted subsets of the recipient or donor onto the same recipient's unsorted samples. Drawn from immuneACCESS, this table holds only the in-frame rearrangements with V and J called that TCRdb kept. Clones are partly lost; checked studies trace under half to an unresolved V gene and leave the rest unexplained. That table is the source of V, J and clone size, and D and trimming were worked out from the DNA. The table notes 25,000 to 35,000 clones here, none of them singletons. The ten largest clones take up over 4% of the sample.

On the day of marrow donation, related bone marrow donors gave peripheral blood samples. Peripheral blood and bone marrow mononuclear cells were isolated by Ficoll-Hypaque density centrifugation and cryopreserved. Turning to this clone: No antigen is known for it. Per-nucleotide qualities are absent, and no much larger clonotype sits a single base away.

The cysteine opens and the phenylalanine closes a CDR3 of 13 amino acids. Here the CDR3 DNA is all that survives: 39 bases in frame from base 1. CDR1 and CDR2 are read off the germline V gene as SGDLS and YYNGEE. Cut back by 0 bases and 5 bases, the V and J ends lie 8 bases apart. The receptor was derived from a woman in her twenties or thirties in good health and a related stem cell transplant donor. This sequence uses TRBV9 and TRBJ2-5; too little of a D gene remains to name it. The sequencing sample was made of PBMCs. The nucleotide sequence is TGTGCCAGCAGCGTAGCAGGCGCTGAGACCCAGTACTTC. It encodes CASSVAGAETQYF.